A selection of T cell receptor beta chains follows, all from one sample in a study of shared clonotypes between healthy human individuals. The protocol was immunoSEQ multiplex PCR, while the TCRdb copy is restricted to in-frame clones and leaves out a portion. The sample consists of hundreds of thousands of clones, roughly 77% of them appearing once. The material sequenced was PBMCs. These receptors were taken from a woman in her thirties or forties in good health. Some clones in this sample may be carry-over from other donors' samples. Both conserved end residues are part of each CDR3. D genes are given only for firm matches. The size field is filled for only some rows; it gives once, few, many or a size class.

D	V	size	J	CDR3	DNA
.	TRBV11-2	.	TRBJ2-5	CASSLNARAWETQYF	TGTGCCAGCAGCTTAAATGCAAGGGCTTGGGAGACCCAGTACTTC
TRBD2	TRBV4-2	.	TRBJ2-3	CASSQEEGREGLYTQYF	TGTGCCAGCAGCCAAGAGGAGGGGCGGGAGGGCCTGTATACGCAGTATTTT
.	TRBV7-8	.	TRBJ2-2	CASSFVSSGELFF	TGTGCCAGCAGCTTTGTATCTTCCGGGGAGCTGTTTTTT
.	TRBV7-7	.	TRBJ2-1	CASSAGPTHEQFF	TGTGCCAGCAGCGCGGGACCTACCCATGAGCAGTTCTTC
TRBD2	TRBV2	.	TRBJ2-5	CASNPTPSGRSQYF	TGTGCCAGCAACCCAACTCCTAGCGGGAGGTCCCAGTACTTC
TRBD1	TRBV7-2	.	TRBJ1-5	CASSAEQGREQPQHF	TGTGCCAGCAGCGCGGAACAGGGGAGAGAGCAGCCCCAGCATTTT
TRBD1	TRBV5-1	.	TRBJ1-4	CASSSGQGATNEKLFF	TGCGCCAGCAGCTCCGGACAGGGTGCAACTAATGAAAAACTGTTTTTT
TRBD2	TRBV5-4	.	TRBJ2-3	CASSSGTSRSTDTQYF	TGTGCCAGCAGCTCTGGGACTAGTCGGAGCACAGATACGCAGTATTTT
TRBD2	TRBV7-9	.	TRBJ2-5	CASSLVSGSPGETQYF	TGTGCCAGCAGCTTAGTTAGCGGGAGCCCCGGGGAGACCCAGTACTTC
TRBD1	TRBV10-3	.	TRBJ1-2	CAISEAGTVDVGGYTF	TGTGCCATCAGTGAGGCCGGGACAGTGGATGTCGGTGGCTACACCTTC
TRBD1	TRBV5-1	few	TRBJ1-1	CASSLRQGMNTEAFF	TGCGCCAGCAGCTTAAGACAGGGAATGAACACTGAAGCTTTCTTT
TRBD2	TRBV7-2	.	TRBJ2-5	CASSLGGSGRARETQYF	TGTGCCAGCAGCTTAGGGGGTAGCGGGAGGGCCAGGGAGACCCAGTACTTC
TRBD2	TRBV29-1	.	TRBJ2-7	CSAGTSGSGEQYF	TGCAGCGCCGGGACTAGCGGGAGTGGCGAGCAGTACTTC
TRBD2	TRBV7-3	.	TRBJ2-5	CASSSGTRSQETQYF	TGTGCCAGCAGCTCCGGGACTAGAAGTCAAGAGACCCAGTACTTC
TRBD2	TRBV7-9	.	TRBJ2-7	CASSLVSSGSYEQYF	TGTGCCAGCAGCTTAGTGTCTAGCGGATCCTACGAGCAGTACTTC
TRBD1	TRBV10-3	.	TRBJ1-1	CAIGGQGTLNTEAFF	TGTGCCATCGGGGGACAGGGAACCTTGAACACTGAAGCTTTCTTT
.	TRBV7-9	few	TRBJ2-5	CASSLGRQVHSETQYF	TGTGCCAGCAGCTTAGGCAGGCAGGTTCACTCAGAGACCCAGTACTTC
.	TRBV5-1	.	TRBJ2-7	CASSYTGGDYEQYF	TGCGCCAGCAGCTACACAGGAGGAGACTACGAGCAGTACTTC
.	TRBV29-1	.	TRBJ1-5	CSVGVGDNQPQHF	TGCAGCGTTGGGGTAGGGGACAATCAGCCCCAGCATTTT
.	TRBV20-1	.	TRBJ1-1	CSASGQPEAFF	TGCAGTGCTTCCGGACAGCCTGAAGCTTTCTTT
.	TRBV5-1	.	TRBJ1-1	CASSLVIANSMDTEAFF	TGCGCCAGCAGCTTGGTTATAGCGAACTCCATGGACACTGAAGCTTTCTTT
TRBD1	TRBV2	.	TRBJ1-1	CASSRDSPQQAFF	TGTGCCAGCAGCAGGGACAGCCCCCAACAAGCTTTCTTT
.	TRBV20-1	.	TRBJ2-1	CSAEYNEQFF	TGCAGTGCTGAATACAATGAGCAGTTCTTC
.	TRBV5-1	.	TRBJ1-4	CASSGTGTLDEKLFF	TGCGCCAGCAGCGGGACCGGGACATTGGACGAAAAACTGTTTTTT
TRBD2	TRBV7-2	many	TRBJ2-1	CASSVQAGGYNEQFF	TGTGCCAGCAGCGTGCAAGCGGGAGGATACAATGAGCAGTTCTTC
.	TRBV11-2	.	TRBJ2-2	CASSQDHGSTGELFF	TGTGCCAGCAGCCAAGATCACGGGAGTACCGGGGAGCTGTTTTTT
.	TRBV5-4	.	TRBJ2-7	CASSSQTRSSEQYF	TGTGCCAGCAGCTCCCAGACTAGATCTAGCGAGCAGTACTTC
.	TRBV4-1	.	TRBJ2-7	CASSPRSLSYEQYF	TGCGCCAGCAGCCCCCGGTCCCTTTCCTACGAGCAGTACTTC
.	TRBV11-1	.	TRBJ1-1	CASSLYQGWGFEAFF	TGTGCCAGCAGCTTATACCAGGGCTGGGGTTTTGAAGCTTTCTTT
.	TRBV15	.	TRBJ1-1	CATSRDFGRATEAFF	TGTGCCACCAGCAGAGATTTTGGAAGGGCCACTGAAGCTTTCTTT
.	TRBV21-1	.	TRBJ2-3	CASSKKSGRTDTQYF	TGTGCCAGCAGCAAAAAAAGCGGGAGAACAGATACGCAGTATTTT
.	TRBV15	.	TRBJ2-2	CATSRDKRVGELFF	TGTGCCACCAGCAGAGATAAAAGGGTCGGGGAGCTGTTTTTT
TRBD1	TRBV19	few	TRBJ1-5	CASSDDRGLFNQPQHF	TGTGCCAGTAGTGACGACAGGGGCCTATTTAATCAGCCCCAGCATTTT
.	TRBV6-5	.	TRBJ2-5	CASSTMTRAAQYF	TGTGCCAGCAGTACCATGACTAGAGCGGCCCAGTACTTC
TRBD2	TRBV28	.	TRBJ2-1	CASSLGHSSGRHEQFF	TGTGCCAGCAGTTTGGGCCACTCTAGCGGGAGGCATGAGCAGTTCTTC
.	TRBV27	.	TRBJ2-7	CASSSLGDISSYEQYF	TGTGCCAGCAGTTCTCTCGGGGACATCTCTTCCTACGAGCAGTACTTC
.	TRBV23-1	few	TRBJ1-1	CASSQNRVTAFF	TGCGCCAGCAGTCAGAACAGGGTGACCGCTTTCTTT
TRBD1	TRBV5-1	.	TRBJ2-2	CASSELGGTGRRAGELFF	TGCGCCAGCAGCGAGCTAGGCGGGACAGGGCGTCGCGCCGGGGAGCTGTTTTTT
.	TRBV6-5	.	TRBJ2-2	CASSYSRTTGELFF	TGTGCCAGCAGTTACTCCCGGACGACCGGGGAGCTGTTTTTT
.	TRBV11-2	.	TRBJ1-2	CASSSIRGLSYGYTF	TGTGCCAGCAGCTCCATCCGGGGGCTGAGCTATGGCTACACCTTC
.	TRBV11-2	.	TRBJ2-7	CASSLDLRSYEQYF	TGTGCCAGCAGCTTAGATCTTAGGAGCTACGAGCAGTACTTC
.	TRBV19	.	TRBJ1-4	CASSPAKREFLIREKLFF	TGTGCCAGTAGTCCGGCAAAACGGGAGTTTCTAATACGTGAAAAACTGTTTTTT
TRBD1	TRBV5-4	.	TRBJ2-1	CATRLGQGADEQFF	TGTGCCACACGACTTGGACAGGGGGCGGATGAGCAGTTCTTC
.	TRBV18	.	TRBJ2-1	CASSPSVGISYNEQFF	TGTGCCAGCTCACCATCCGTCGGGATCTCCTACAATGAGCAGTTCTTC
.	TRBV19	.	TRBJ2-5	CASKTRRGETQYF	TGTGCCAGTAAGACTAGGAGGGGGGAGACCCAGTACTTC
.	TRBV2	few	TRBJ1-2	CASSGRRQANYGYTF	TGTGCCAGCAGTGGAAGGCGACAGGCTAACTATGGCTACACCTTC
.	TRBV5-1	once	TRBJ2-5	CASSLGGLLERTQYF	TGCGCCAGCAGCTTGGGTGGCCTCCTGGAGCGGACCCAGTACTTC
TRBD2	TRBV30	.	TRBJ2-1	CAWRWGGRGYNEQFF	TGTGCCTGGAGGTGGGGCGGGAGGGGGTACAATGAGCAGTTCTTC
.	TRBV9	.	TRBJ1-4	CASSVGGADEKLFF	TGTGCCAGCAGCGTAGGAGGGGCGGATGAAAAACTGTTTTTT
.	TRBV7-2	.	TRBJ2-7	CASSLGVRGPYEQYF	TGTGCCAGCAGCTTGGGGGTGCGGGGCCCTTACGAGCAGTACTTC
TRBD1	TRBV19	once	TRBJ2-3	CASTLRQGLTDTQYF	TGTGCCAGTACCCTTCGACAGGGTCTAACAGATACGCAGTATTTT
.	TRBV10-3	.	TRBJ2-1	CAISESGDGGEQFF	TGTGCCATCAGTGAGTCGGGGGACGGCGGGGAGCAGTTCTTC
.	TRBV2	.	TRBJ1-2	CASFESRTTYGYTF	TGTGCCAGCTTTGAAAGCCGGACAACCTATGGCTACACCTTC